This paragraph covers one TCR beta chain sequence. Its specific antigen is unknown. No much larger clone is present one base from it, and per-base qualities are unavailable. Explained via the paper, the treatment or condition label denotes: in vitro stimulation with specific CMV peptide epitopes to enrich CMV-specific T cells. Cut back by 0 bases and 10 bases, the V and J ends lie 15 bases apart. The CDR3 contains 14 residues, cysteine and phenylalanine counted. Just the 42-base CDR3 DNA is kept, in frame starting at base 1. The germline V gene gives CDR1 as MGHRA and CDR2 as YSYEKL. TCRdb names Illumina HiSeq 1500 as the instrument used. Using fastp trimming at Q25 and MiXCR clonotype assembly, TCRdb reanalyzed the public sequencing data and kept in-frame beta chains. One record per CDR3 amino acid sequence lists the most common genes and DNA. Within this sample are 350,000 to 400,000 distinct CDR3 sequences, with just under 35% of them counted one time only. Less than 15% of the sample rests with the top ten.

The sample is drawn from a study of T cell repertoires in cytomegalovirus infection (dated by TCRdb to the late 2010s). About the study as a whole: Peptide stimulations targeted recently identified HLA-C-restricted CMV epitopes, whose presentation resists viral immunomodulation, together with well-studied HLA-B-restricted epitopes. Donor HLA type was relevant to the analysis, because carriage of CMV infection together with the matching HLA type was indicated by public TCR beta signatures. Broad study findings and their caveats: In both this cohort and an independent cohort of 352 donors, the cumulative frequency of public TCR beta family members distinguished carriers of CMV infection plus the relevant HLA type. The ex vivo response was dominated by HLA-C-restricted CMV-specific TCR beta clonotypes, and the single most frequent clonotype in two of eight donors was supplied by these HLA-C-restricted clonotypes.

The chain is assembled from TRBV4-1 and TRBJ1-2, and the D gene may be TRBD1, 6 bases matching. Sequences were derived from cultured PBMCs, sampled from culture after CMV antigen stimulation. This clonotype was obtained from a human donor in good health (CMV status not recorded). Some clones in this sample may be carry-over from other donors' samples. The nucleotides read TGCGCCAGCAGCCAAGACGGGTTGAGGGGGGACTACACCTTC. This translates into CASSQDGLRGDYTF.